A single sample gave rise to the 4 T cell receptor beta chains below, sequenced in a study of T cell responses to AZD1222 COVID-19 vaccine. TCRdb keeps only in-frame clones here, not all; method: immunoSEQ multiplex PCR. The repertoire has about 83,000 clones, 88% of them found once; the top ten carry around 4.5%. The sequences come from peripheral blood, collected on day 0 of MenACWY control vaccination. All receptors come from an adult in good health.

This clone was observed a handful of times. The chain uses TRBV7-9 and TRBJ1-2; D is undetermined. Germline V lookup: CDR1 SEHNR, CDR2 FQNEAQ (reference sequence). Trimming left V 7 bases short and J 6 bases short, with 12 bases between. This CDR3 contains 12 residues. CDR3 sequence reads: CASIDLGDGYTF. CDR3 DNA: TGTGCCAGCATAGACCTGGGAGATGGCTACACCTTC.

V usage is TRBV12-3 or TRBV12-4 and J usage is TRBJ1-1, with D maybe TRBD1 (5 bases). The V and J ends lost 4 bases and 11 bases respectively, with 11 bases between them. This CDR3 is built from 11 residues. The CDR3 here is CASSSPQGAFF. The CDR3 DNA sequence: TGTGCCAGCAGTTCCCCCCAGGGTGCTTTCTTT.

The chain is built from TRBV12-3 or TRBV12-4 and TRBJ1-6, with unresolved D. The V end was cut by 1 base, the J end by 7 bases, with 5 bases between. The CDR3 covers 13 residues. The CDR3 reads CASSLEWNSPLHF. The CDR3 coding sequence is TGTGCCAGCAGTTTAGAGTGGAATTCACCCCTCCACTTT.

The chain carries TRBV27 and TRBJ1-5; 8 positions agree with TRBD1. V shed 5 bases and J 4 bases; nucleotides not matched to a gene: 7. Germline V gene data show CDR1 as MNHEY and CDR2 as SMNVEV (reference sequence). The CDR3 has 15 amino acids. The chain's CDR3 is CASSERQGWNQPQHF. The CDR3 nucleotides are TGTGCCAGCAGTGAACGACAGGGGTGGAATCAGCCCCAGCATTTT.